The entry that follows covers one TCR beta chain sequence. Its target antigen remains unknown. No per-base quality is available; no much larger clone lies one base away. Compared with germline, V lacks 1 base and J lacks 3 bases; bases without a gene match: 12. Reading from cysteine to phenylalanine, the CDR3 counts 18 amino acids. Solely the CDR3 DNA is kept, with 54 bases framed from the first base. CDR1 and CDR2, per the germline V gene (reference sequence), are SEHNR and FQNEAQ. The sample is drawn from a study of OX40 agonist ivuxolimab in advanced cancers. Context from the whole study: Ivuxolimab was a fully human IgG2 agonistic monoclonal antibody targeting the costimulatory receptor OX40 (CD134). Prior anti-PD-1, anti-PD-L1 or anti-CTLA-4 therapy was permitted, and checkpoint inhibitors had been received by around 40% of dose-escalation patients. The paper describes the monotherapy dose-escalation part (N = 52 patients) of the phase I trial of ivuxolimab. The point of sequencing TCRbeta in the periphery was to test whether ivuxolimab changed TCR sequence diversity and drove clonal T-cell expansion. Three dose-escalation patients achieved partial responses, one with hepatocellular carcinoma and two with cutaneous melanoma. Intravenous ivuxolimab was administered to patients every 2 weeks at six dose levels: 0.01, 0.1, 0.3, 1.5, 3 and 10 mg/kg. Of the approximately 54 dose-escalation patients, hepatocellular carcinoma was present in 19, melanoma in some 15, renal cell carcinoma in 9 and head and neck cancer in 9. In the dose-escalation cohort, 82.7% of patients were male, and the mean age was around 60 years, with a range of roughly 20 to 80.

To sequence the TCRbeta CDR3 region, genomic DNA was isolated from the sorted cells. The immunoSEQ Assay was used for sequencing of TCRbeta CDR3 regions. Not all clones reach the TCRdb copy of this immuneACCESS table, which keeps in-frame sequences only. Checked studies attribute under half of the gap to unresolved V genes and leave the rest unexplained. Recorded for this sample are tens of thousands of clones; almost 85% of them occurred a single time. The top ten hold around 5% of the sample. The trial excluded patients who had a history of autoimmune disease or who were on systemic immunosuppression. In every dose cohort, peripheral blood was drawn for TCR sequencing at baseline, cycle 4 day 1, and cycle 7 day 1. The samples were drawn from a first-in-human, open-label, multicenter phase I dose-escalation trial of ivuxolimab. Adults with locally advanced or metastatic melanoma, renal cell, hepatocellular, or head and neck squamous cell carcinoma were enrolled in the trial. Before TCR sequencing, CD4+ T cells and CD8+ T cells from peripheral blood were sorted into separate populations.

On the study overall, not on this receptor specifically: In the 0.1-3.0 mg/kg groups, partial responders were among the patients with the lowest normalized peripheral clonal expansion, particularly in CD8+ T cells. The antigen specificity of the clonally expanded peripheral T cells was not determined. Low levels of normalized T-cell clonal expansion were also shown by some nonresponding patients. At doses of 0.1 to 3.0 mg/kg, clonal expansion of both CD4+ and CD8+ T cells in blood was seen between baseline and week 6. After ivuxolimab, more expanded clones were found on average in CD8+ T cells than in CD4+ T cells.

The material was CD4+ or CD8+ T cells sorted from blood, obtained in a trial of the OX40 agonist ivuxolimab. This receptor chain uses TRBV7-9 and TRBJ2-4; 7 junctional bases match TRBD2. The source is an adult with an advanced solid tumor such as melanoma, head and neck, liver or kidney cancer. The CDR3: CASSLGSGRAKGKNIQYF. The DNA sequence is given as TGTGCCAGCAGCTTAGGGTCGGGGAGGGCCAAGGGCAAAAACATTCAGTACTTC.